These 2 T cell receptor beta chains originate from one sample sequenced in a study of T cell responses to AZD1222 COVID-19 vaccine. Using immunoSEQ multiplex PCR, the repertoire was profiled, and TCRdb retains in-frame clones only, with some absent. The table shows around 69,000 clones, with more than 70% occurring only once. The sequencing used peripheral blood, collected on day 0 of AZD1222 vaccination. All receptors come from an adult in good health.

With regard to this clone: The junction shows a germline mismatch at one end, possibly a read error. This chain joins TRBV19 and TRBJ2-7; 8 nucleotides line up with TRBD1. Looked up from germline, CDR1 is LNHDA and CDR2 is SQIVND (reference sequence). This CDR3 is built from 15 residues. CDR3 residues: CASSETGTGSNEQYF. The DNA for the CDR3 is TGTGCCAGTAGTGAAACCGGGACAGGCTCCAACGAGCAGTACTTC.

The J gene is TRBJ2-7, the V gene TRBV19, with TRBD2 identical over 9 bases. The V and J ends lost 0 bases and 4 bases, in that order; junction bases with no gene match: 10. This CDR3 has 17 amino acids. Germline V lookup: CDR1 LNHDA, CDR2 SQIVND (reference sequence). Here the CDR3 reads CASSIDPAGGLGYEQYF. CDR3 nucleotides: TGTGCCAGTAGTATAGATCCCGCGGGAGGGCTCGGATACGAGCAGTACTTC.